A single sample is the source of the 10 T cell receptor beta chains below, sequenced in a study of blood T cells in healthy people across ages. A second PCR of about 6 to 12 cycles used a sample-barcoded 5' primer and a J-beta primer mix. In TCRdb, the 5' RACE reads were re-called with MiXCR into one record per CDR3 protein. The data contain about 1.6 million distinct CDR3 sequences, around 36% of them singletons. Specimen: blood. The origin of the receptors is a woman under 40 in good health.

The chain employs TRBV3-1 and TRBJ2-5; D might be TRBD1 or TRBD2, each matching 5 bases. V lost 3 bases and J lost 1, with 15 bases in between. Per the germline V gene, CDR1 is LGHDT and CDR2 is YNNKEL (reference sequence). This CDR3 contains 16 residues. The CDR3 nucleotides are TGTGCCAGCAGCCAGAGGGTCAGGGTTGGCCAAGAGACCCAGTACTTC. Amino acid sequence: CASSQRVRVGQETQYF.

The rearrangement links TRBV4-1 to TRBJ2-2; D gene uncertain. V was shortened by 3 bases and J by 9 bases, with 11 bases between the two germline ends. Per the germline V gene, CDR1 is MGHRA and CDR2 is YSYEKL. This CDR3 is 13 amino acids long. CDR3: CASSHLSTWELFF. The CDR3, as DNA: TGCGCCAGCAGCCACCTCTCAACGTGGGAGCTGTTTTTT.

This clonotype occurred a few times. This chain uses TRBV29-1 with TRBJ2-1; 9 bases line up with TRBD2. Germline lookup yields CDR1 SQVTM and CDR2 ANQGSEA. The CDR3 is 14 residues long. After removal of 5 bases from V and 3 bases from J, the junction contained 5 bases not matched to a gene. CDR3 in amino acids: CSVRLAELYNEQFF. The CDR3 DNA follows: TGCAGCGTTCGACTAGCGGAACTCTACAATGAGCAGTTCTTC.

This clonotype was counted only a few times. The chain joins TRBV7-9 to TRBJ1-2; D is uncertain. The CDR3 totals 16 residues. V was cut by 5 bases and J by 5 bases, with 21 bases left in between. Germline CDR1 is SEHNR and CDR2 is FQNEAQ (reference sequence). Written as DNA, the CDR3 is TGTGCCAGCAGCCCCTATAAGGGTGCCGATATTTATGGCTACACCTTC. Its translation is CASSPYKGADIYGYTF. Full variable domain (remainder filled in from reference TRBV7-9 and TRBJ1-2): DTGVSQNPRHKITKRGQNVTFRCDPISEHNRLYWYRQTLGQGPEFLTYFQNEAQLEKSRLLSDRFSAERPKGSFSTLEIQRTEQGDSAMYLCASSPYKGADIYGYTFGSGTRLTVV.

This clonotype was seen at least ten times. The CDR3 loop reads CATSRSSYNEQFF. DNA of the CDR3: TGTGCCACCAGCAGGAGCTCCTACAATGAGCAGTTCTTC. The chain uses TRBV15 and TRBJ2-1; the D is unclear. This CDR3 comprises 13 residues. The germline gives CDR1 LNHNV, CDR2 YYDKDF (reference sequence). V was cut by 3 bases and J by 0 bases, with 3 bases left in between.

The chain combines TRBV7-9 with TRBJ1-1, with 9 bases fitting TRBD1. Germline V gene data show CDR1 as SEHNR and CDR2 as FQNEAQ (reference sequence). The CDR3 consists of 16 residues. J gave up 1 base and V 4 bases, and 7 bases lay outside the gene matches. The chain's CDR3 is CASSSPSTGGNTEAFF. The CDR3 coding sequence is TGTGCCAGCAGCTCTCCCTCGACAGGGGGGAACACTGAAGCTTTCTTT.

The rearrangement links TRBV6-1 to TRBJ1-2, with a tentative D call TRBD1 (5 bases). V lost 6 bases to trimming and J lost 7 bases, with 24 bases between them. CDR1 is MNHNS and CDR2 is SASEGT in the germline V gene. The CDR3 totals 16 residues. CDR3 in DNA: TGTGCCAGCAGCCGACAGTCTATCCCCGGGGGGGGTGGCTACACCTTC. Encoded protein: CASSRQSIPGGGGYTF.

The chain recombines TRBV3-1 with TRBJ1-1; weak D call: TRBD1 (5 bases). Germline assignment: CDR1 LGHDT and CDR2 YNNKEL (reference sequence). The CDR3 runs 15 residues. V was clipped by 2 bases and J by 3 bases, with 13 bases between them. Here the CDR3 reads CASSQQGPWDTEAFF. The CDR3 DNA sequence: TGTGCCAGCAGCCAACAGGGTCCGTGGGACACTGAAGCTTTCTTT.

The chain joins TRBV3-1 to TRBJ2-7; a possible D gene is TRBD2 (6 bases). Germline loops: CDR1 LGHDT, CDR2 YNNKEL (reference sequence). CDR3 length: 15 amino acids. The V and J ends lost 0 bases and 2 bases respectively, with 11 bases between them. The CDR3: CASSQERGTPYEQYF. The CDR3 DNA sequence: TGTGCCAGCAGCCAAGAACGGGGGACCCCCTACGAGCAGTACTTC.

The J gene is TRBJ2-1, the V gene TRBV19; unclear D gene. Germline V lookup: CDR1 LNHDA, CDR2 SQIVND (reference sequence). Trimming shortened V by 4 bases and J by 0 bases, and 10 bases separated the two germline ends. CDR3 length: 15 amino acids. CDR3 nucleotides: TGTGCCAGTAGTAAAGGGATGAGCTCCTACAATGAGCAGTTCTTC. This codes for CASSKGMSSYNEQFF.